Listed below are T cell receptor beta chains from one sample, sequenced in a study of beta chain features in type 1 diabetes. The data were produced by immunoSEQ multiplex PCR, yet TCRdb's version contains in-frame clones alone and is incomplete. The data show roughly 610,000 clones, around 15% seen once. The specimen was naive CD4+ T cells from blood. The receptors shown here come from a man in his late teens or twenties in good health. Each CDR3 is given without its conserved first and last residue.

v_gene,CDR3aa
TRBV28,ASSDTYIGELF
TRBV2,ASRGQGYQPQH
TRBV7-2,ASSLVREETQY
TRBV2,ASSELVAGDSGANVLT
TRBV30,AWSTGRRGYT
TRBV9,ASSAPNVAGDQETQY
TRBV10-3,AISESSSGANVLT
TRBV18,ASSPPRIVRDNEQF
TRBV9,ASSVAGVKETQY
TRBV7-9,ASSLGQAGSGANVLT
TRBV14,ASSAGKGYEQY
TRBV6-5,ASSYSRGGAYGYT
TRBV5-4,ASSIAAGQGADTQY
TRBV15,ATSRTGHRGGNTIY
TRBV7-9,ASSVGPENTEAF
TRBV5-1,ASSSPGLRDTGELF
TRBV30,AWSRVSQETQY
TRBV25-1,ASSEGGQVWTEAF
TRBV11-1,ASSSRPGMNTEAF
TRBV7-2,ASSLFEGDTQY
TRBV9,ASSVVASGSNEQF
TRBV29-1,SVKLTTDIYGYT
TRBV27,ASSFLGAGTDTQY
TRBV7-8,ASSLGTGYEKLF
TRBV28,ASSRQGLYYGYT
TRBV4-3,ADPGADQLYGYT
TRBV28,ASSTYLKGGYEQY
TRBV7-3,ASRRQENTEAF
TRBV6-1,ASRRTASTDTQY
TRBV15,ATSRDWILNEQF
TRBV6-6,ASSPTGGNSNQPQH
TRBV7-2,ASSLRLAGGTDTQY
TRBV29-1,SVAGYNQPQH
TRBV6-5,ASSYRRAGPTGELF
TRBV11-2,ASSLWAEPYEQY
TRBV13,ASRYRASNYEQY
TRBV6-1,ASSEAMMVDVYEQY
TRBV5-1,ASSLSRGKETQY
TRBV4-2,ASSQESGRAKTYEQY
TRBV4-3,ASSQDGRNTEAF
TRBV10-3,AIRPGQGPSTGELF
TRBV7-9,ASSLAGSYEQY
TRBV5-1,ASSFGYGYT
TRBV2,ASNWGKGREKLF
TRBV7-9,ASSLQGTGELF
TRBV5-1,ASSLRGGQETQY
TRBV19,ASSPRTATNEKLF
TRBV28,ASSLASRRSYGYT
TRBV2,AIQLQGANTGELF
TRBV11-2,ASSLVGLANYNEQF
TRBV10-3,AILGTSLDTQY
TRBV29-1,SVERWSPVLGEQF
TRBV6-6,ASSYSGQRNTIY
TRBV11-3,ASSLDLWDRVH
TRBV1,TSSQPGPTGTSLGETQY
TRBV5-1,ASSFDARNTGELF
TRBV28,ASSWAPPAKGRDTQY
TRBV27,AAESTDTQY
TRBV4-2,ASSQDFTGGQPQH